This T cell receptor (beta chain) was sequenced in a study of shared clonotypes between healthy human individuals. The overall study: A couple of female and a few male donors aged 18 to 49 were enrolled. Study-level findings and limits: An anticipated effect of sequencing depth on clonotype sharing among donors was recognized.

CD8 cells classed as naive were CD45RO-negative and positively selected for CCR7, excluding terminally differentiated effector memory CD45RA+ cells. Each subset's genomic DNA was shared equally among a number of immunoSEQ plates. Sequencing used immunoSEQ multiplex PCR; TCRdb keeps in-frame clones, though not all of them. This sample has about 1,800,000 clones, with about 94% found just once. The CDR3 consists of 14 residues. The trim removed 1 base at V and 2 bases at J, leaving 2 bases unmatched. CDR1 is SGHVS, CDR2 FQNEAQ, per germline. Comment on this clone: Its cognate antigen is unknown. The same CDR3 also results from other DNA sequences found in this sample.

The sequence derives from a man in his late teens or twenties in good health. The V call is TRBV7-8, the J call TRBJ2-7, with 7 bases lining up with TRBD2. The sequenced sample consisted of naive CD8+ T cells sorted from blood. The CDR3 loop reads CASSLGAGAYEQYF. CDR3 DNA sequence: TGTGCCAGCAGCTTAGGGGCGGGGGCCTACGAGCAGTACTTC.